These 19 T cell receptor beta chains came from one sample sequenced in a study of regulatory T cells in long-lasting Graves disease. Regarding time point: persistent/refractory GD, antithyroid drugs over 5 years with positive TRAb. There was RNA extracted from PBMCs, and the TCR library was made from it. Sequencing libraries for TCR beta were prepared with iRepertoire HTBI primers and Arm-PCR of CDR3 regions. TCRdb re-called the multiplex PCR reads through MiXCR, storing one row per CDR3 protein. The sample gives about 470,000 distinct CDR3 sequences, roughly a fifth of which show up once; less than 9% is in the top ten. Specimen: peripheral blood mononuclear cells (PBMCs), collected when the disease was refractory, from a patient treated with antithyroid drugs. The source is a female donor with Graves disease.

This clonotype has at least ten counts. The chain employs TRBV3-1 and TRBJ2-7; 9 nucleotides agree with TRBD1. V lost 0 bases, J lost 13 bases, and 7 bases stayed unmatched. CDR1 LGHDT and CDR2 YNNKEL come from the germline V gene (reference sequence). The CDR3 is 13 residues long. CDR3 in DNA: TGTGCCAGCAGCCAAGATCGGACAGGGGTGATTTACTTC. This gives the protein CASSQDRTGVIYF.

Regarding this clonotype: Given a much more abundant clone one base away, this may be a read error. V usage is TRBV25-1 and J usage is TRBJ2-5; 9 nucleotides align to TRBD1. The germline V gene has CDR1 MGHDK and CDR2 SYGVNS. Trimming took 4 bases from V and 9 from J; bases not matched to a gene: 15. The CDR3 loop spans 16 amino acids. DNA for the CDR3: TGTGCCAGCAGTGGACCCGGGACAGGGTCAGGGGAGGCCCAGTACTTC. Its translation is CASSGPGTGSGEAQYF.

There are a few counts of this clonotype. The J gene is TRBJ1-1, the V gene TRBV28; 9 bases are shared with TRBD1. Unmatched junction bases numbered 4, after V lost 8 bases and J lost 3 bases. Germline V CDR1 and CDR2: MDHEN, SYDVKM. CDR3 length equals 13 residues. The CDR3 nucleotides are TGTGCCAGCTCGGACAGGGGATACACTGAAGCTTTCTTT. It translates to CASSDRGYTEAFF.

CDR3 DNA sequence: TGTGCCAGCAGTTTTCCCGGACCGGTGGGTGGCTACACCTTC. Amino acid sequence: CASSFPGPVGGYTF. The rearrangement joins TRBV28 to TRBJ1-2; no firm D call. Trimming pared 3 bases from V and 7 bases from J, leaving 15 bases between. The CDR3 runs to 14 residues. Germline CDR1 MDHEN, CDR2 SYDVKM.

This clonotype was found a few times. The J gene is TRBJ2-2, the V gene TRBV4-2; TRBD2 matches 11 bases. V was pared by 4 bases and J by 4 bases, with 5 bases of the junction left unmatched. Germline V gene sequence: CDR1 LGHNA, CDR2 YNFKEQ. The CDR3 is made up of 16 amino acids. The DNA for the CDR3 is TGTGCCAGCAGCCTCAAGACTAGCGGGGCCACCGGGGAGCTGTTTTTT. It is translated as CASSLKTSGATGELFF.

This clonotype was recorded many times. This sequence joins TRBV12-3 or TRBV12-4 and TRBJ2-5; the match to TRBD1 covers 7 bases. V trimming: 4 bases; J trimming: 2 bases; junction bases outside the gene matches: 7. The length of the CDR3 is 15 residues. CDR3 sequence reads: CASSSYPGQQETQYF. For the CDR3, the DNA is TGTGCCAGCAGTTCATACCCGGGACAGCAAGAGACCCAGTACTTC.

This clonotype showed up just a few times. This sequence joins TRBV10-3 and TRBJ2-5, with a weak D call TRBD1 (6 bases). The CDR3 loop spans 14 amino acids. Trimming removed 2 bases from V and 3 bases from J, with 10 bases in between. The germline CDR1 and CDR2 sequences are ENHRY and SYGVKD. CDR3 sequence reads: CAISEAAGEETQYF. Written as DNA, the CDR3 is TGTGCCATCAGTGAGGCGGCAGGGGAAGAGACCCAGTACTTC.

A few counts support this clonotype. The rearrangement joins TRBV3-1 to TRBJ1-1; D perhaps matches TRBD1 (6 bases). The CDR3 sequence is 16 residues long. Germline V gives CDR1 LGHDT, CDR2 YNNKEL (reference sequence). V lost 0 bases, J lost 4 bases, and 15 bases lay in between. The CDR3 region has the DNA TGTGCCAGCAGCCAAGATCTCCCCCTCAGGGGCACTGAAGCTTTCTTT. The encoded protein is CASSQDLPLRGTEAFF.

This clonotype appeared many times. The chain recombines TRBV29-1 with TRBJ1-2; 10 bases line up with TRBD1. This CDR3 contains 15 residues. The J segment lost 3 bases and the V segment lost 7 bases, leaving 11 bases of the junction unmatched. In germline, CDR1 is SQVTM, CDR2 ANQGSEA. CDR3 coding DNA: TGCAGCGCTACCGTCCGGGACAGGGGACACTATGGCTACACCTTC. Translation: CSATVRDRGHYGYTF.

This clonotype appeared a few times. The chain combines TRBV30 with TRBJ1-2, with a weak D call TRBD1 (5 bases). From germline, CDR1 is GTSNPN and CDR2 SVGIG (reference sequence). The CDR3 runs to 14 residues. Trimming stripped 5 bases from V and 0 bases from J, with 13 bases between. The CDR3 nucleotides are TGTGCCTGGGGGACCCGATCGTCTAACTATGGCTACACCTTC. Translation: CAWGTRSSNYGYTF.

This clonotype was found many times. V usage is TRBV12-3 or TRBV12-4 and J usage is TRBJ1-1, with 7 bases lining up with TRBD1. The junction had 14 bases not matched to a gene; V was cut back by 7 bases and J by 12 bases. The CDR3 runs 13 residues. For the CDR3, the DNA is TGTGCCAGCAACAAAAGGGGACAGATGGAAACTTTCTTT. As protein: CASNKRGQMETFF.

V gene TRBV7-2 combines with J gene TRBJ1-5, with 12 nucleotides matching TRBD1. Unmatched junction bases numbered 3, after V lost 4 bases and J lost 5 bases. The CDR3 sequence is 15 residues long. Germline CDR1 reads SGHTA; CDR2 reads FQGNSA. The DNA of the CDR3 is TGTGCCAGCAGCTCCGGGACAGGGGGCGATCAGCCCCAGCATTTT. It translates to CASSSGTGGDQPQHF.

CDR3 DNA sequence: TGTGCCAGCAGAAGGGTTACCGCAGCAGACACAGATACGCAGTATTTT. This codes for CASRRVTAADTDTQYF. This chain connects TRBV7-9 to TRBJ2-3; no clear D gene. The CDR3 extends over 16 amino acids. CDR1 SEHNR and CDR2 FQNEAQ come from the germline V gene (reference sequence). V lost 6 bases and J 2 bases, leaving 18 bases between the germline ends.

The rearrangement joins TRBV20-1 to TRBJ2-7, with D unresolved. V was trimmed by 2 bases and J by 2 bases, leaving 16 bases between them. The CDR3 covers 15 residues. Per the germline V gene, CDR1 is DFQATT and CDR2 is SNEGSKA (reference sequence). CDR3 coding DNA: TGCAGTGCTAGATGGCTTGCGGAATTCCCCTACGAGCAGTACTTC. It yields the protein CSARWLAEFPYEQYF.

This clonotype was recorded at least ten times. This chain joins TRBV9 and TRBJ2-7, with D possibly being TRBD1 (6 bases). The V end was cut by 1 base, the J end by 6 bases, with 17 bases between. CDR1 SGDLS and CDR2 YYNGEE come from the germline V gene. The CDR3 runs to 15 residues. The CDR3 is CASSVSGAAMGEQYF. The CDR3 coding sequence is TGTGCCAGCAGCGTATCAGGGGCCGCCATGGGCGAGCAGTACTTC.

This clonotype was found many times. This rearrangement joins TRBV11-2 to TRBJ2-2; 7 nucleotides match TRBD2. J was trimmed by 0 bases and V by 2 bases; bases with no gene match: 6. The CDR3 is 17 amino acids. Germline V lookup: CDR1 SGHAT, CDR2 FQNNGV. DNA for the CDR3: TGTGCCAGCAGCTTAAAAAACGGACTAGCGAACACCGGGGAGCTGTTTTTT. Amino acids: CASSLKNGLANTGELFF.

This clonotype was detected ten times or more. The chain employs TRBV27 and TRBJ1-1, with 11 bases lining up with TRBD1. CDR3 length equals 15 residues. Germline V lookup: CDR1 MNHEY, CDR2 SMNVEV (reference sequence). V trimming: 5 bases; J trimming: 6 bases; junction bases outside the gene matches: 8. CDR3 in amino acids: CASSPWTGGFAEAFF. The CDR3 nucleotides are TGTGCCAGCAGTCCGTGGACAGGGGGCTTTGCTGAAGCTTTCTTT.

This chain links TRBV10-3 with TRBJ2-1; D tentatively reads TRBD1 or TRBD2 (5 bases each). CDR1 is ENHRY and CDR2 is SYGVKD in the germline V gene. The CDR3 sequence is 14 residues long. With 5 bases removed from V and 7 bases from J, the gap between germline ends came to 15 bases. In nucleotides, the CDR3 is TGTGCCATCAGTACAAGCGGAGCAGGGAATGAGCAGTTCTTC. Residues: CAISTSGAGNEQFF.

The chain employs TRBV7-2 and TRBJ2-4; 9 nucleotides match TRBD1. V was pared by 1 base and J by 4 bases, with 2 bases of the junction left unmatched. The germline CDR1 and CDR2 sequences are SGHTA and FQGNSA. This CDR3 spans 15 amino acids. CDR3 sequence reads: CASSLVGTGKNIQYF. The CDR3 coding sequence is TGTGCCAGCAGCTTAGTAGGGACAGGGAAAAACATTCAGTACTTC.